This is a list of T cell receptor beta chains from one sample in a study of T cell responses to AZD1222 COVID-19 vaccine. Assay used: immunoSEQ multiplex PCR; TCRdb lists only in-frame clones, some missing. Of some 150,000 clones in the sample, 70% to 90% were seen once. This specimen was peripheral blood, taken on day 0 of AZD1222 vaccination. These receptors all come from an adult in good health. Each CDR3 is given with its conserved first and last residue. Each record gives: CDR3 length, clone size, V gene, J gene, D gene, CDR3 protein, CDR3 DNA. D genes are given only for firm matches. Not every row has a clone size; where given, it reads once, few, many or a size class.

15	few	TRBV7-2	TRBJ2-1	-	CASSLGPSSYNEQFF	TGTGCCAGCAGCTTAGGACCCAGCTCCTACAATGAGCAGTTCTTC
13	-	TRBV24-1	TRBJ1-6	-	CATSSGPGSPLHF	TGTGCCACCAGTAGCGGACCGGGGTCACCCCTCCACTTT
14	-	TRBV7-9	TRBJ1-1	-	CASSLESMNTEAFF	TGTGCCAGCAGCTTGGAGAGCATGAACACTGAAGCTTTCTTT
17	-	TRBV7-8	TRBJ1-4	TRBD1	CASSPARDSPKREKLFF	TGTGCCAGCAGCCCCGCGCGGGACAGCCCAAAGCGTGAAAAACTGTTTTTT
14	-	TRBV13	TRBJ1-6	TRBD1	CASSLGQGDSPLHF	TGTGCCAGCAGCTTAGGCCAGGGGGATTCACCCCTCCACTTT
14	-	TRBV28	TRBJ1-2	TRBD1	CASNLWDRNYGYTF	TGTGCCAGCAACCTCTGGGACAGGAACTATGGCTACACCTTC
8	medium-sized	TRBV2	TRBJ2-5	-	CASSDRYF	TGTGCCAGCAGTGATCGCTACTTC
15	-	TRBV11-3	TRBJ2-3	TRBD2	CASSFGTSEGDTQYF	TGTGCCAGCAGCTTCGGGACTAGCGAGGGAGATACGCAGTATTTT
15	-	TRBV24-1	TRBJ2-6	-	CATSDFISGANVLTF	TGTGCCACCAGTGATTTTATTTCTGGGGCCAACGTCCTGACTTTC
12	-	TRBV2	TRBJ1-3	-	CASSVLQDTIYF	TGTGCCAGCAGTGTCCTTCAAGACACCATATATTTT
14	once	TRBV7-9	TRBJ2-5	-	CASSLGSYRETQYF	TGTGCCAGCAGCTTAGGAAGTTATAGAGAGACCCAGTACTTC
13	-	TRBV5-1	TRBJ2-7	TRBD2	CASQGLAGYEQYF	TGCGCCAGCCAGGGACTAGCCGGCTACGAGCAGTACTTC
16	once	TRBV5-4	TRBJ1-1	TRBD1	CASSLGGQGMNTEAFF	TGTGCCAGCAGCTTGGGGGGACAGGGGATGAACACTGAAGCTTTCTTT
14	once	TRBV7-2	TRBJ1-1	-	CASSTKQGRPEAFF	TGTGCCAGCAGCACAAAACAGGGAAGGCCTGAAGCTTTCTTT
13	-	TRBV30	TRBJ1-5	-	CASRGGSNQPQHF	TGTGCCTCCCGAGGGGGTAGCAATCAGCCCCAGCATTTT
15	-	TRBV10-3	TRBJ1-2	-	CAISEGQSTNYGYTF	TGTGCCATCAGTGAGGGACAGTCGACTAACTATGGCTACACCTTC
14	-	TRBV6-5	TRBJ2-7	-	CASSRSGQTNEQYF	TGTGCCAGCAGCCGAAGCGGGCAGACTAACGAGCAGTACTTC
16	-	TRBV19	TRBJ1-6	-	CASSPRQSSYNSPLHF	TGTGCCAGTAGTCCCAGACAGAGCTCCTATAATTCACCCCTCCACTTT
15	-	TRBV5-1	TRBJ2-5	-	CASSLFGLPLETQYF	TGCGCCAGCAGCTTGTTTGGACTACCTCTGGAGACCCAGTACTTC
14	-	TRBV27	TRBJ2-7	TRBD1	CASSATGTAYEQYF	TGTGCCAGCAGTGCCACCGGGACAGCTTACGAGCAGTACTTC
15	-	TRBV3-1/TRBV3-2	TRBJ1-1	TRBD1	CASSQETGGETEAFF	TGTGCCAGCAGCCAAGAGACAGGGGGAGAAACTGAAGCTTTCTTT
15	-	TRBV19	TRBJ2-7	TRBD2	CASSPQLGGYYEQYF	TGTGCCAGTAGTCCCCAACTCGGGGGGTACTACGAGCAGTACTTC
15	-	TRBV7-9	TRBJ2-4	-	CASSHIGEAKNIQYF	TGTGCCAGCAGCCATATCGGAGAAGCCAAAAACATTCAGTACTTC
10	-	TRBV30	TRBJ1-1	-	CALGGVRAFF	TGTGCCCTCGGGGGGGTGCGGGCTTTCTTT
13	-	TRBV5-1	TRBJ1-4	-	CASSLDVNEKLFF	TGCGCCAGCAGCCTGGATGTTAATGAAAAACTGTTTTTT
12	-	TRBV30	TRBJ1-4	-	CASARTNEKLFF	TGTGCCTCCGCCAGGACTAATGAAAAACTGTTTTTT
13	-	TRBV11-3	TRBJ1-1	-	CASSDKGYTEAFF	TGTGCCAGCAGCGACAAGGGGTACACTGAAGCTTTCTTT
15	-	TRBV11-2	TRBJ2-3	-	CASSSRAQSTDTQYF	TGTGCCAGCAGCTCCCGGGCCCAATCCACAGATACGCAGTATTTT